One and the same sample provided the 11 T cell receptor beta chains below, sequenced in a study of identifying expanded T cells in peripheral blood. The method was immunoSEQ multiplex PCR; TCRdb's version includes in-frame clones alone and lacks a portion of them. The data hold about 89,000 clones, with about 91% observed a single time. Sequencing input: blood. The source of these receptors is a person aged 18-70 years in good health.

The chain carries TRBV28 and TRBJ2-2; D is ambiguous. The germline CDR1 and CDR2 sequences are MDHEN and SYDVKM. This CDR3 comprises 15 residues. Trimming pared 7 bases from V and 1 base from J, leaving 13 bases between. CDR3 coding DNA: TGTGCCAGCACCGTAGGTGGAGAGAACACCGGGGAGCTGTTTTTT. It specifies CASTVGGENTGELFF.

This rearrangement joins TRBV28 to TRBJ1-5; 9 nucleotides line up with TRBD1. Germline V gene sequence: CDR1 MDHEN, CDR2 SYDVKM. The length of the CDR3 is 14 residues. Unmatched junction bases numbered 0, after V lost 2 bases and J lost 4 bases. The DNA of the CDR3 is TGTGCCAGCAGTTTAGGGACAGGGAATCAGCCCCAGCATTTT. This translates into CASSLGTGNQPQHF. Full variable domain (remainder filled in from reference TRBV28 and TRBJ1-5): DVKVTQSSRYLVKRTGEKVFLECVQDMDHENMFWYRQDPGLGLRLIYFSYDVKMKEKGDIPEGYSVSREKKERFSLILESASTNQTSMYLCASSLGTGNQPQHFGDGTRLSIL.

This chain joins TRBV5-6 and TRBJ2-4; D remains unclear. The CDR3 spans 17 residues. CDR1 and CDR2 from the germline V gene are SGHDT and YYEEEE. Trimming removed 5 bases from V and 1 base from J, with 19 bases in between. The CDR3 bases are TGTGCCAGCAGTGCGGCATGGGCCGTCGTGGCCAAAAACATTCAGTACTTC. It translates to CASSAAWAVVAKNIQYF.

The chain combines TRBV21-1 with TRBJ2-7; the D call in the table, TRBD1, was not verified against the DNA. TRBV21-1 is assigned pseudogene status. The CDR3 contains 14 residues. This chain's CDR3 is CASSPGQSSYEQYF. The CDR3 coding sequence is TGTGCCAGCAGTCCGGGACAGAGCTCCTACGAGCAGTACTTC.

The CDR3 sequence: CASTRTGVIYEQYF. CDR3 in DNA: TGCGCCAGCACCCGGACAGGGGTAATCTACGAGCAGTACTTC. V is TRBV5-1 and J is TRBJ2-7; 9 nucleotides align to TRBD1. The germline gives CDR1 SGHRS, CDR2 YFSETQ. V trimming: 6 bases; J trimming: 3 bases; junction bases outside the gene matches: 7. This CDR3 is 14 amino acids long.

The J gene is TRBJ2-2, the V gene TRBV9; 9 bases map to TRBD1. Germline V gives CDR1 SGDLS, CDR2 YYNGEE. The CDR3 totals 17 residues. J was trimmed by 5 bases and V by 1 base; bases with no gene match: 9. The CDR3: CASSVTGGAAGTGELFF. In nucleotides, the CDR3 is TGTGCCAGCAGCGTAACAGGGGGCGCCGCAGGGACCGGGGAGCTGTTTTTT.

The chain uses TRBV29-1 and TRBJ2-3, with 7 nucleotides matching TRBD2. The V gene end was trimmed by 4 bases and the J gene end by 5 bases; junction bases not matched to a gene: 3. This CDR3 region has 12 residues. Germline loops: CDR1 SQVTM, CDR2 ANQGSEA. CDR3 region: CSVGQRGDTQYF. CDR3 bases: TGCAGCGTTGGCCAGCGGGGAGATACGCAGTATTTT.

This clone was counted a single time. CDR3 loop: CSVNRDRGKTQYF. CDR3 nucleotides: TGCAGCGTTAACCGGGACAGGGGAAAGACCCAGTACTTC. The V and J genes are TRBV29-1 and TRBJ2-5, with 10 positions matching TRBD1. The CDR3 is made up of 13 amino acids. CDR1 SQVTM and CDR2 ANQGSEA come from the germline V gene. With 5 bases clipped from V and 6 bases from J, the junction kept 6 bases outside the gene matches.

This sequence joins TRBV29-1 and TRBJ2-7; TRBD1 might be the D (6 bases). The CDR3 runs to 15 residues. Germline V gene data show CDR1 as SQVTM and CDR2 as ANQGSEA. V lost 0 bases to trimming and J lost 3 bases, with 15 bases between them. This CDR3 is CSVEDRRTVSYEQYF. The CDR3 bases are TGCAGCGTTGAAGATCGAAGGACAGTTAGCTACGAGCAGTACTTC.

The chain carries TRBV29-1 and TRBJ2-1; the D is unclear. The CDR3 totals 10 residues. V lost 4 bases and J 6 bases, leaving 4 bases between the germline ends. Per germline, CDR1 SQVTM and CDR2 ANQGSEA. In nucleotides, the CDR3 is TGCAGCGTTGGTGCCAATGAGCAGTTCTTC. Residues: CSVGANEQFF.

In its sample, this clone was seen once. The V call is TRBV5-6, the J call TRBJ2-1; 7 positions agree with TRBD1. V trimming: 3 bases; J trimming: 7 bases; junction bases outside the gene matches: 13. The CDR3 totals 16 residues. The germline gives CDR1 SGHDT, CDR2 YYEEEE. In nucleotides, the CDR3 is TGTGCCAGCAGCTCCTTACGACAGGGCTTACATAATGAGCAGTTCTTC. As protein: CASSSLRQGLHNEQFF.